Detailed here is one T cell receptor (beta chain). The data derive from a study of human T cells and chemical hapten exposure. Overall study context: Alopecia areata, totalis or universalis affected patients who were mostly female.

Individual cDNA molecules (in the library) carried attached unique molecular identifiers. In TCRdb, the RACE reads were re-called with MiXCR into one record per CDR3 protein. The repertoire has 150,000 to 200,000 distinct CDR3 sequences, approximately 20% of them found once; the top ten carry approximately 6.7%. Described time point: patch test 1, 2 weeks after DPC sensitization. The sample's treatment: therapeutic diphenylcyclopropenone sensitization with weekly scalp DPC. The ends were cut back, 5 bases at V and 4 bases at J, with 17 bases in the middle. Germline V gives CDR1 SGHVS, CDR2 FNYEAQ. The CDR3 runs to 15 residues.

The chain recombines TRBV7-6 with TRBJ1-1, with D perhaps matching TRBD1 (6 bases). The starting material was whole blood, obtained in connection with sensitization to the hapten diphenylcyclopropenone (DPC). This sequence was found in a woman aged 50 to 65 with alopecia areata. Some clones in this sample may be carry-over from other donors' samples. The CDR3 sequence: CASSPQGWYATEAFF. Here the CDR3 DNA reads TGTGCCAGCAGCCCCCAGGGGTGGTATGCCACTGAAGCTTTCTTT.